Below, 24 T cell receptor beta chains from the same sample are listed, as sequenced in a study of blood T cell repertoires in COVID-19. The data were produced by immunoSEQ multiplex PCR, yet TCRdb's version contains in-frame clones alone and is incomplete. The data hold about 380,000 clones, with more than 75% observed a single time. Sequencing was performed on PBMCs or T cells enriched from blood (not recorded which). Receptor source: a man aged 25-40 years who had recovered from COVID-19.

The chain couples TRBV24-1 to TRBJ2-1; D perhaps matches TRBD1 (5 bases). CDR3 length: 15 residues. From germline, CDR1 is KGHDR and CDR2 SFDVKD. Trimming shortened V by 3 bases and J by 10 bases, and 18 bases separated the two germline ends. This chain's CDR3 is CATSDPSRVGEEQFF. CDR3 nucleotides: TGTGCCACCAGTGATCCCAGCAGGGTGGGTGAGGAGCAGTTCTTC.

The V gene is TRBV5-8, the J gene TRBJ2-5; 7 bases align to TRBD2. Germline V gives CDR1 SGHTS, CDR2 YDEGEE. The CDR3 contains 12 residues. The V and J ends lost 5 bases and 4 bases, in that order; junction bases with no gene match: 2. Here the CDR3 reads CASSGGGETQYF. The CDR3, as DNA: TGTGCCAGCAGTGGCGGGGGAGAGACCCAGTACTTC.

The rearrangement uses TRBV20-1 and TRBJ2-7; D may be TRBD2 (7 bases). The CDR3 spans 14 residues. V was clipped by 3 bases and J by 2 bases, with 14 bases between them. Germline-derived CDR1 and CDR2 are DFQATT and SNEGSKA (reference sequence). The CDR3 bases are TGCAGTGCTAGTTGGGGGGGGGCACCCTACGAGCAGTACTTC. Translating gives CSASWGGAPYEQYF.

The rearrangement uses TRBV7-9 and TRBJ1-2, with TRBD1 matching 7 bases. Trimming removed 2 bases from V and 3 bases from J; junction bases left unmatched: 9. The CDR3 is made up of 16 amino acids. Germline loops: CDR1 SEHNR, CDR2 FQNEAQ (reference sequence). This CDR3 reads CASSLKQGSLYYGYTF. CDR3 DNA sequence: TGTGCCAGCAGCTTAAAACAGGGGTCCCTTTACTATGGCTACACCTTC.

In DNA, the CDR3 is TGTGCCAGCAGTGGACAGGGTTATTCACCCCTCCACTTT. It is translated as CASSGQGYSPLHF. The gene calls are TRBV25-1 and TRBJ1-6; 7 bases map to TRBD1. CDR3 length: 13 amino acids. Per the germline V gene, CDR1 is MGHDK and CDR2 is SYGVNS. With V trimmed by 4 bases and J by 8 bases, 2 bases remained unmatched.

This rearrangement joins TRBV10-3 to TRBJ2-5; D unresolved. V dropped 1 base and J dropped 5 bases, with 11 bases sitting between them. CDR3 length equals 14 residues. Germline V gene sequence: CDR1 ENHRY, CDR2 SYGVKD. This CDR3 reads CAISEYTTPETQYF. The CDR3 nucleotides are TGTGCCATCAGTGAGTACACCACCCCCGAGACCCAGTACTTC.

The CDR3 sequence: CATSRRQGISDEQFF. The CDR3 region has the DNA TGTGCCACCAGCAGGCGACAGGGGATAAGCGATGAGCAGTTCTTC. The chain employs TRBV15 and TRBJ2-1; 8 bases fit TRBD1. Germline trimming cut 3 bases from V and 8 bases from J; bases unmatched to any gene: 9. The CDR3 contains 15 residues. The germline CDR1 and CDR2 sequences are LNHNV and YYDKDF (reference sequence).

V and J are TRBV9 and TRBJ1-6; 7 bases fit TRBD1. The trim removed 3 bases at V and 2 bases at J, leaving 2 bases unmatched. This CDR3 region has 15 residues. CDR1 SGDLS and CDR2 YYNGEE come from the germline V gene. CDR3 sequence: CASSAGGTYNSPLHF. CDR3 sequence (DNA): TGTGCCAGCAGCGCAGGGGGAACCTATAATTCACCCCTCCACTTT.

In this sample, this clone turned up once. The chain couples TRBV9 to TRBJ1-4, with 7 nucleotides matching TRBD1. This CDR3 has 15 residues. Germline-derived CDR1 and CDR2 are SGDLS and YYNGEE. The junction had 13 bases not matched to a gene; V was cut back by 6 bases and J by 8 bases. CDR3 coding DNA: TGTGCCAGCACTCGAACCGGGACAGTGAGGGAAAAACTGTTTTTT. As protein: CASTRTGTVREKLFF.

The V and J genes are TRBV4-2 and TRBJ2-1; 10 bases are shared with TRBD2. The CDR3 spans 16 residues. CDR1 is LGHNA, CDR2 YNFKEQ, per germline. V lost 0 bases and J lost 7; bases outside the gene matches: 6. CDR3 amino acids: CASSQDRLAGANEQFF. The CDR3 region has the DNA TGTGCCAGCAGCCAAGATAGGCTAGCGGGGGCAAATGAGCAGTTCTTC.

The V call is TRBV30, the J call TRBJ1-5; a possible D gene is TRBD1 (5 bases). The CDR3 runs to 16 residues. Trimming took 3 bases from V and 0 from J, leaving 15 bases between them. The germline CDR1 and CDR2 sequences are GTSNPN and SVGIG (reference sequence). The CDR3 DNA is TGTGCCTGGAGCTCGGCCGGGGGGTATAGCAATCAGCCCCAGCATTTT. Encoded protein: CAWSSAGGYSNQPQHF.

This clone appeared a single time. The rearrangement uses TRBV11-1 and TRBJ1-3; a weak D match, TRBD1 (5 bases). CDR3 size: 16 residues. Germline V gene sequence: CDR1 SGHAT, CDR2 FQDESV (reference sequence). Trimming took off 5 bases at V and 2 bases at J, with 16 bases between the two ends. The CDR3 sequence: CASSRRQGGTGNTIYF. DNA of the CDR3: TGTGCCAGCAGCCGTCGGCAGGGTGGAACTGGAAACACCATATATTTT.

V is TRBV6-5 and J is TRBJ1-6; D gene uncertain. The CDR3 loop spans 13 amino acids. Deletions cut 6 bases from V and 16 bases from J, with 19 bases between. Germline V CDR1 and CDR2: MNHEY, SVGAGI. The CDR3 here is CASRSPSHVVLHF. The CDR3 DNA reads TGTGCCAGCAGGTCCCCTTCACACGTCGTACTCCACTTT.

The DNA for the CDR3 is TGTGCCAGCTCACAGAGCCCCACTAGCTCTGGAAACACCATATATTTT. This codes for CASSQSPTSSGNTIYF. This sequence joins TRBV18 and TRBJ1-3; D gene ambiguous. This CDR3 is built from 16 residues. Germline CDR1 reads KGHSH; CDR2 reads LQKENI. V was trimmed by 4 bases and J by 0 bases, leaving 13 bases between them.

The chain carries TRBV19 and TRBJ1-5; tentatively, D is TRBD1 (5 bases). The CDR3 has 15 amino acids. Germline V CDR1 and CDR2: LNHDA, SQIVND (reference sequence). Trimming removed 1 base at V and 7 bases at J, with 14 bases between. DNA of the CDR3: TGTGCCAGTAGTATAGCAGGGATCCCCCTCCAGCCCCAGCATTTT. Its translation: CASSIAGIPLQPQHF.

The chain links TRBV5-4 to TRBJ2-7, with D tentatively TRBD1 (5 bases). V lost 4 bases to trimming and J lost 6 bases, with 14 bases between them. CDR1 and CDR2 from the germline V gene are SGHNT and YYREEE (reference sequence). CDR3 length: 13 amino acids. In DNA, the CDR3 is TGTGCCAGCAGCCCAGAATGGACATCCGAGCAGTACTTC. Amino acids: CASSPEWTSEQYF.

V is TRBV4-1 and J is TRBJ2-5; 8 positions match TRBD2. The CDR3 extends over 14 amino acids. V lost 3 bases, J lost 4 bases, and 4 bases stayed unmatched. Germline V gene sequence: CDR1 MGHRA, CDR2 YSYEKL. The CDR3 DNA sequence: TGCGCCAGCAGCCAGTTAGCGGGGCGAGAGACCCAGTACTTC. Protein sequence: CASSQLAGRETQYF.

The V gene is TRBV6-2 or TRBV6-3, the J gene TRBJ1-4; D gene uncertain. Germline-derived CDR1 and CDR2 are MNHEY and SVGEGT. The V end was cut by 6 bases, the J end by 7 bases, with 9 bases between. The CDR3 spans 12 residues. The CDR3 bases are TGTGCCAGCAGCCCCCAGATTGAAAAACTGTTTTTT. Encoded protein: CASSPQIEKLFF.

This chain joins TRBV18 and TRBJ2-1; 8 nucleotides agree with TRBD1. The V and J ends lost 2 bases and 4 bases, in that order; junction bases with no gene match: 4. Germline values: CDR1 KGHSH, CDR2 LQKENI. This CDR3 region has 15 residues. The CDR3 bases are TGTGCCAGCTCACCAAGCCAGGGGGCTTACAATGAGCAGTTCTTC. Translated, it gives CASSPSQGAYNEQFF.

V usage is TRBV4-1 and J usage is TRBJ2-7, with TRBD1 matching 10 bases. Trimming at V came to 6 bases and at J to 6 bases, leaving 11 bases not matched to a gene. Germline CDR1 is MGHRA and CDR2 is YSYEKL. This CDR3 has 15 amino acids. The CDR3 nucleotides are TGCGCCAGCAGGAAGGACAGGGGGAGAAAGAGCGAGCAGTACTTC. Residues: CASRKDRGRKSEQYF.

The gene calls are TRBV11-2 and TRBJ2-3; TRBD1 might be the D (7 bases). The length of the CDR3 is 14 residues. Trimming removed 6 bases at V and 5 bases at J, with 15 bases between. The germline CDR1 and CDR2 sequences are SGHAT and FQNNGV. The CDR3 protein is CASRKGQGGDTQYF. The CDR3 DNA reads as TGTGCCAGCAGAAAGGGGCAGGGGGGAGATACGCAGTATTTT.

The genes are TRBV27 and TRBJ2-3, with D hard to call. Germline V CDR1 and CDR2: MNHEY, SMNVEV (reference sequence). Trimming pared 0 bases from V and 5 bases from J, leaving 6 bases between. This CDR3 contains 13 residues. CDR3 sequence: CASSLSFVDTQYF. The CDR3 DNA is TGTGCCAGCAGTTTATCCTTCGTAGATACGCAGTATTTT.

The rearrangement joins TRBV5-1 to TRBJ1-1, with D tentatively TRBD1 (5 bases). The length of the CDR3 is 15 residues. Trimming stripped 4 bases from V and 0 bases from J, with 13 bases between. Per germline, CDR1 SGHRS and CDR2 YFSETQ. The CDR3 sequence: CASSPPTDLNTEAFF. The CDR3 DNA reads as TGCGCCAGCAGCCCTCCGACAGATTTGAACACTGAAGCTTTCTTT.

The rearrangement links TRBV5-5 to TRBJ2-3; 9 bases map to TRBD1. This CDR3 is built from 15 residues. The junction had 0 bases not matched to a gene; V was cut back by 0 bases and J by 1 base. Germline lookup yields CDR1 SGHKS and CDR2 YYEKEE (reference sequence). The CDR3 sequence: CASSLGQGGTDTQYF. In nucleotides, the CDR3 is TGTGCCAGCAGCTTGGGACAGGGGGGCACAGATACGCAGTATTTT.